Sequencing of this T cell receptor beta chain was carried out in a study of blood T cell repertoires in COVID-19. Study-level background: Acute-phase and convalescent COVID-19 samples originated in the United States, Italy and Spain.

In the original analysis: Amplification of reference gene primers was used by the study to estimate nucleated cell counts. Libraries were prepared by immunoSEQ multiplex PCR; TCRdb keeps only in-frame clonotypes and omits some of them. That table gives V, J and clone size, and the DNA gave D and trimming. The table shows about 170,000 clones, with less than 85% occurring only once. Germline values: CDR1 MDHEN, CDR2 SYDVKM. This CDR3 has 11 residues. V was cut by 10 bases and J by 9 bases, with 13 bases left in between. Participants' own reports of clinical history determined their cohort assignment. The study counted Cohort 3 donors as recovered given two negative PCRs, clearance, or symptom resolution.

V usage is TRBV28 and J usage is TRBJ1-5, with D unresolved. Material: PBMCs or T cells enriched from blood (not recorded which). This sequence originates from a middle-aged man who had recovered from COVID-19. CDR3 residues: CANQSAGPQHF. The CDR3 coding sequence is TGTGCCAACCAGAGCGCGGGGCCCCAGCATTTT.